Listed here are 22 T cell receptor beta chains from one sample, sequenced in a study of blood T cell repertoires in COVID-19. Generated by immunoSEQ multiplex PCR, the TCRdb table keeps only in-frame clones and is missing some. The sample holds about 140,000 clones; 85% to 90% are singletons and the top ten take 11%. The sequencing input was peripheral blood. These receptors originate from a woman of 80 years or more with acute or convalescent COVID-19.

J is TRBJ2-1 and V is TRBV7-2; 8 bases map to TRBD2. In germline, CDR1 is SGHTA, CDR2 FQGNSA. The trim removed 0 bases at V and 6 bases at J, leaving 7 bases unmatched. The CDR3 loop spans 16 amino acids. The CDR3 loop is CASSLAPRGAGNEQFF. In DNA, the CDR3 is TGTGCCAGCAGCTTAGCGCCGCGGGGGGCGGGCAATGAGCAGTTCTTC.

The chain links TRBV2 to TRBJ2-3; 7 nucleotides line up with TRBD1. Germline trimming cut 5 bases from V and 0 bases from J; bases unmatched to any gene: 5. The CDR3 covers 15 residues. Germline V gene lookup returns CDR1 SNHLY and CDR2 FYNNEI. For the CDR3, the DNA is TGTGCCAGCAGTCCCGGGACAGTCAGCACAGATACGCAGTATTTT. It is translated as CASSPGTVSTDTQYF.

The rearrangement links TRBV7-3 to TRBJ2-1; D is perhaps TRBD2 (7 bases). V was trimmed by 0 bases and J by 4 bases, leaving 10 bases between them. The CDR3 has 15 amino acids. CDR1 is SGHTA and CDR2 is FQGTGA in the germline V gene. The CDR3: CASSLTGGPYNEQFF. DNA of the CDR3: TGTGCCAGCAGCTTAACGGGGGGGCCTTACAATGAGCAGTTCTTC.

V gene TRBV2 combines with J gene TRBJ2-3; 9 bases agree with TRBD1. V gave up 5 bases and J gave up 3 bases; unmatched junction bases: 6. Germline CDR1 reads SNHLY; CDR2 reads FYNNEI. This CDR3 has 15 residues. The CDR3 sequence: CASSTGTGWTDTQYF. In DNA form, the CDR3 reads TGTGCCAGCAGTACCGGGACAGGGTGGACAGATACGCAGTATTTT.

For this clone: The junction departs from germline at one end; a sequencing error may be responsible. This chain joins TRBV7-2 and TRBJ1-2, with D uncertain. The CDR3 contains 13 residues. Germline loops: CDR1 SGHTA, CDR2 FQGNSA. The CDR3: CASSRREQDGYTF. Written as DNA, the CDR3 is TGTGCCAGCAGCCGACGGGAGCAGGATGGTTACACCTTC.

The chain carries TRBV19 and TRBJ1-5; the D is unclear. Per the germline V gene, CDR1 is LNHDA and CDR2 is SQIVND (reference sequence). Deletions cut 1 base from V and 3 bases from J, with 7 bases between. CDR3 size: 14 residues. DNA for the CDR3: TGTGCCAGTAGTATAGCTCAGGTCAATCAGCCCCAGCATTTT. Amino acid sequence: CASSIAQVNQPQHF.

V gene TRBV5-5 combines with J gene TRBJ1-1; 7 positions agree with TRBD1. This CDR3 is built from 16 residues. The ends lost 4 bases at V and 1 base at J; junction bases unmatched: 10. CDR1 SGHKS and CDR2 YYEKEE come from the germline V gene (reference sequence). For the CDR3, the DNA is TGTGCCAGCAGCCCTGGACAGGTCCTGGCGAACACTGAAGCTTTCTTT. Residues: CASSPGQVLANTEAFF.

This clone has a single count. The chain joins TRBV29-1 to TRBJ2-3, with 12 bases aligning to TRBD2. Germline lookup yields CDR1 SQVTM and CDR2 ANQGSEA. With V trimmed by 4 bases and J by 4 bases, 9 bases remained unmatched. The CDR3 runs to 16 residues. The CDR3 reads CSVVPTSGGRADTQYF. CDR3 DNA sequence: TGCAGCGTTGTGCCGACTAGCGGGGGTAGGGCAGATACGCAGTATTTT.

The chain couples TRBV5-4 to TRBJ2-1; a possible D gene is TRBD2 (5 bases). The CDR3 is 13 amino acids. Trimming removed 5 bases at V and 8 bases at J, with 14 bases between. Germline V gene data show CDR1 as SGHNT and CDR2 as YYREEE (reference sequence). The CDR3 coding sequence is TGTGCCAGCAGAGGACTCTCGAGGGATGAGCAGTTCTTC. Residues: CASRGLSRDEQFF.

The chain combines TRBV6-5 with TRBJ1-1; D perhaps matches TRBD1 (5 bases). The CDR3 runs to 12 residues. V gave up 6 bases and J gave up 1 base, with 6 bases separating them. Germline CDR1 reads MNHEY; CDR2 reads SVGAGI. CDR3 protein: CASRQGNTEAFF. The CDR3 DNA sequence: TGTGCCAGCAGGCAGGGGAACACTGAAGCTTTCTTT.

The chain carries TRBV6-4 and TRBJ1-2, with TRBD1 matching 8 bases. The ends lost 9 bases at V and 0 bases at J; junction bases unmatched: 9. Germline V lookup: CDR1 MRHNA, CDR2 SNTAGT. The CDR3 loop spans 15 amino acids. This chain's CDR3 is CARPGTGKANYGYTF. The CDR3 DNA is TGTGCCAGACCAGGGACAGGCAAAGCTAACTATGGCTACACCTTC.

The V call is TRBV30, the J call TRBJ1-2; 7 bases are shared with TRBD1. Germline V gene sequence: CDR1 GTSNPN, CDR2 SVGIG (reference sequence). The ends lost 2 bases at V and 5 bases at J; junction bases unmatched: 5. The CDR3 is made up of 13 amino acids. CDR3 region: CAWSPDRDYGYTF. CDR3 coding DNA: TGTGCCTGGAGTCCTGACAGGGATTATGGCTACACCTTC. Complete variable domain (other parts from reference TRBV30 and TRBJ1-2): SQTIHQWPATLVQPVGSPLSLECTVEGTSNPNLYWYRQAAGRGLQLLFYSVGIGQISSEVPQNLSASRPQDRQFILSSKKLLLSDSGFYLCAWSPDRDYGYTFGSGTRLTVV.

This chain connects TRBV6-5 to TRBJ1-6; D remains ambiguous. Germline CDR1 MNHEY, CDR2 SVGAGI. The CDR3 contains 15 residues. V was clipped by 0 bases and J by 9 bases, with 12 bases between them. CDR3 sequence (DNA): TGTGCCAGCAGTTACTCGATTCAAGTAGCTTCACCCCTCCACTTT. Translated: CASSYSIQVASPLHF.

The CDR3 nucleotides are TGTGCCAGCAGTGAAGAGCGGGGGGGCGTCGAGCAGTACTTC. Translated: CASSEERGGVEQYF. The chain carries TRBV2 and TRBJ2-7, with TRBD2 identical over 10 bases. In germline, CDR1 is SNHLY, CDR2 FYNNEI. There are 14 residues in the CDR3. V lost 1 base to trimming and J lost 6 bases; unmatched junction nucleotides: 3.

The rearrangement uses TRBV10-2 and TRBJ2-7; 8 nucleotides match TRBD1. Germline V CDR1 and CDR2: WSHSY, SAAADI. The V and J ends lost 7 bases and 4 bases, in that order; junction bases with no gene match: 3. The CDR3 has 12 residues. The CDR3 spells CASTGQGYEQYF. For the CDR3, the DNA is TGCGCCAGCACCGGACAGGGTTACGAGCAGTACTTC.

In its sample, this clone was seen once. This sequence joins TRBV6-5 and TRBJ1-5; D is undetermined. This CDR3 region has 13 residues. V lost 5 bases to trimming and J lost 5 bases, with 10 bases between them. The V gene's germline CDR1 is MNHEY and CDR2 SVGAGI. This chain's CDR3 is CASSPARDQPQHF. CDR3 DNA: TGTGCCAGCAGTCCGGCGAGGGATCAGCCCCAGCATTTT.

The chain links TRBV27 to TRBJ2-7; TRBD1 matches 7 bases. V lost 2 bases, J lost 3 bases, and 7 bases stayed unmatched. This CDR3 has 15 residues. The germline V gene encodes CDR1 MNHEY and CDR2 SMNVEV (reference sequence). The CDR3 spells CASSLAGTAIYEQYF. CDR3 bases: TGTGCCAGCAGTTTAGCTGGGACAGCCATCTACGAGCAGTACTTC.

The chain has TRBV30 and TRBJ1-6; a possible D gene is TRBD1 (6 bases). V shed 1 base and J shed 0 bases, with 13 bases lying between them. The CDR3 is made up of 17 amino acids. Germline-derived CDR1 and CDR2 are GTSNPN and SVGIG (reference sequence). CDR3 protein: CAWSGRDTRSYNSPLHF. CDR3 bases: TGTGCCTGGAGTGGCCGGGACACCCGCTCCTATAATTCACCCCTCCACTTT.

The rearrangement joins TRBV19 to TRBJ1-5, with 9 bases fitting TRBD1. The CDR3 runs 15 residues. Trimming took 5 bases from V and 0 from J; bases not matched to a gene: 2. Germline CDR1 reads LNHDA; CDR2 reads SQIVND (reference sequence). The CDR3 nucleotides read TGTGCCAGTAGTTACAGGGGGCCTAGCAATCAGCCCCAGCATTTT. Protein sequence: CASSYRGPSNQPQHF. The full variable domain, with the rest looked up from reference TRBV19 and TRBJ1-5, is DGGITQSPKYLFRKEGQNVTLSCEQNLNHDAMYWYRQDPGQGLRLIYYSQIVNDFQKGDIAEGYSVSREKKESFPLTVTSAQKNPTAFYLCASSYRGPSNQPQHFGDGTRLSIL.

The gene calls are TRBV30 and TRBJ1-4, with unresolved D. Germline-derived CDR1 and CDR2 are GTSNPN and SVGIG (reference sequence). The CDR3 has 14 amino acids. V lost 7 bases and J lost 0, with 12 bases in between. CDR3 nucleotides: TGTGCCTCGGAGACGGGAGCAACTAATGAAAAACTGTTTTTT. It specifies CASETGATNEKLFF.

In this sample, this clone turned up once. In DNA form, the CDR3 reads TGTGCCAGCAGTTGGGACAGTTATAGCAATCAGCCCCAGCATTTT. This gives the protein CASSWDSYSNQPQHF. The chain carries TRBV6-2 or TRBV6-3 and TRBJ1-5; the match to TRBD1 covers 7 bases. J lost 0 bases, V lost 4 bases, and 3 bases had no gene match. This CDR3 spans 15 amino acids. Germline lookup yields CDR1 MNHEY and CDR2 SVGEGT.

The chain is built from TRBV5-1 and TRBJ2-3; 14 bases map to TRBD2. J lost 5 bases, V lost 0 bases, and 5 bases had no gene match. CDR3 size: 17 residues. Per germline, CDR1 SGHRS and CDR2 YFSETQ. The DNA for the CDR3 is TGCGCCAGCAGCTTGGTGGCGGGACTAGCGGGGGAAGATACGCAGTATTTT. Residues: CASSLVAGLAGEDTQYF.